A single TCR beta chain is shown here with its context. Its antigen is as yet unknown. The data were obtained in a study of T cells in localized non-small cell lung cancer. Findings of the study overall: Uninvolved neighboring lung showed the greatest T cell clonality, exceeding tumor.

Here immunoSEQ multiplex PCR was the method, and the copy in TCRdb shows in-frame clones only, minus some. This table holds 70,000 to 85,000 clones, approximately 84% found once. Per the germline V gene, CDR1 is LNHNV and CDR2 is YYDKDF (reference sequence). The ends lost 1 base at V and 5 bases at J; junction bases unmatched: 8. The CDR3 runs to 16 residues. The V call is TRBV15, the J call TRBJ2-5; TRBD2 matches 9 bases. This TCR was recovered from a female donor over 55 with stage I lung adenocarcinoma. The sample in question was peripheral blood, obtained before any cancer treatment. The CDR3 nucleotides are TGTGCCACCAGCAGAGTCGCTAGCGGGAATCGGGAGACCCAGTACTTC. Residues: CATSRVASGNRETQYF.